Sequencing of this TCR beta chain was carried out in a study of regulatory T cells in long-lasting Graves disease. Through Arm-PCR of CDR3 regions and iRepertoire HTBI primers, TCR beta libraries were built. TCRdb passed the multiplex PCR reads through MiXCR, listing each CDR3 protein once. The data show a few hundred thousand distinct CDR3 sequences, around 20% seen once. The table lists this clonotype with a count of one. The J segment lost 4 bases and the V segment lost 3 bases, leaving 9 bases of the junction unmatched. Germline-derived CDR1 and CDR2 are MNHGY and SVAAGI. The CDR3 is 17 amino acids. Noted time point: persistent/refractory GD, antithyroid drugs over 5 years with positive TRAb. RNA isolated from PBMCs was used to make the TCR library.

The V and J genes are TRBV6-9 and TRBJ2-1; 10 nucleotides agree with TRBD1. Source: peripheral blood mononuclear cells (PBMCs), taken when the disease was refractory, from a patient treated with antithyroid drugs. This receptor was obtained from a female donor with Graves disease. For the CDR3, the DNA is TGTGCCAGCAGTTACTATTACCGGGACAGGGGTTACAATGAGCAGTTCTTC. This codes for CASSYYYRDRGYNEQFF.